The 20 T cell receptor beta chains in this list originate from one sample, sequenced in a study of T-cell reconstitution after alpha-beta-depleted transplantation in children. Unique molecular identifiers were incorporated during preparation of the TCRbeta library. Using its own MiXCR run on the PCR reads, TCRdb lists one record per CDR3 protein. The sample has roughly 570,000 distinct CDR3 sequences; 25% to 30% are singletons. The sample consisted of PBMCs, taken before TCRalphabeta/CD19-depleted stem cell transplant. The receptor source for this set is a boy under three years old with Wiskott-Aldrich syndrome, due to receive a stem cell transplant.

This chain connects TRBV7-8 to TRBJ1-5; D might be TRBD1 (5 bases). Germline V gene lookup returns CDR1 SGHVS and CDR2 FQNEAQ. The CDR3 consists of 15 residues. V lost 2 bases to trimming and J lost 4 bases, with 12 bases between them. The CDR3 DNA is TGTGCCAGCAGCTTACCGCGGGACGGAAATCAGCCCCAGCATTTT. This encodes CASSLPRDGNQPQHF.

This clonotype was seen more than once but under ten times. This chain uses TRBV28 with TRBJ2-5; 8 nucleotides line up with TRBD2. Trimming took 4 bases from V and 4 from J; bases not matched to a gene: 8. Germline CDR1 reads MDHEN; CDR2 reads SYDVKM. The CDR3 is 15 amino acids. CDR3 loop: CASSWGGSGGETQYF. The CDR3 nucleotides read TGTGCCAGCAGTTGGGGGGGCAGCGGGGGAGAGACCCAGTACTTC. Combining the CDR3 with reference TRBV28 and TRBJ2-5 gives the whole variable domain DVKVTQSSRYLVKRTGEKVFLECVQDMDHENMFWYRQDPGLGLRLIYFSYDVKMKEKGDIPEGYSVSREKKERFSLILESASTNQTSMYLCASSWGGSGGETQYFGPGTRLLVL.

The J gene is TRBJ2-1, the V gene TRBV28; perhaps TRBD1 as D (7 bases). This CDR3 comprises 14 residues. Germline V gene lookup returns CDR1 MDHEN and CDR2 SYDVKM. Trimming pared 10 bases from V and 1 base from J, leaving 14 bases between. The CDR3 reads CATISGGSYNEQFF. The CDR3 DNA sequence: TGTGCCACCATCTCAGGGGGGTCCTACAATGAGCAGTTCTTC.

The chain is built from TRBV5-1 and TRBJ2-1, with TRBD1 matching 10 bases. From germline, CDR1 is SGHRS and CDR2 YFSETQ. The ends lost 0 bases at V and 7 bases at J; junction bases unmatched: 4. CDR3 length equals 15 residues. The CDR3 protein is CASSLAEDRGNEQFF. The CDR3 DNA reads as TGCGCCAGCAGCTTGGCCGAGGACAGGGGGAATGAGCAGTTCTTC.

The sample holds a few counts of this clonotype. V is TRBV7-9 and J is TRBJ2-5; 8 positions agree with TRBD1. Unmatched junction bases numbered 3, after V lost 2 bases and J lost 1 base. CDR3 length equals 15 residues. CDR1 and CDR2 from the germline V gene are SEHNR and FQNEAQ (reference sequence). The CDR3 is CASSLPGTGQETQYF. The DNA for the CDR3 is TGTGCCAGCAGCTTACCGGGGACAGGCCAAGAGACCCAGTACTTC.

V is TRBV18 and J is TRBJ2-4; D uncertain. CDR1 is KGHSH, CDR2 LQKENI, per germline. V lost 2 bases and J 1 base, leaving 12 bases between the germline ends. The length of the CDR3 is 16 residues. The CDR3 nucleotides read TGTGCCAGCTCACCAGCGCTTAGCTTTGCCAAAAACATTCAGTACTTC. Protein sequence: CASSPALSFAKNIQYF.

Only a few counts were recorded for this clonotype. The V call is TRBV2, the J call TRBJ1-1; 12 bases map to TRBD1. With V trimmed by 6 bases and J by 6 bases, 2 bases remained unmatched. Germline CDR1 and CDR2: SNHLY and FYNNEI. The CDR3 is made up of 13 amino acids. The CDR3 loop reads CASRGQGAAEAFF. The CDR3 DNA reads TGTGCCAGCAGGGGACAGGGGGCTGCTGAAGCTTTCTTT.

The chain combines TRBV20-1 with TRBJ2-7, with TRBD2 matching over 11 bases. There are 15 residues in the CDR3. Germline-derived CDR1 and CDR2 are DFQATT and SNEGSKA (reference sequence). V lost 0 bases and J lost 3; bases outside the gene matches: 4. The CDR3 DNA is TGCAGTGCTAGAGACCCGGGACTAGCGGACTACGAGCAGTACTTC. This sequence encodes CSARDPGLADYEQYF.

V usage is TRBV30 and J usage is TRBJ1-5; 8 positions agree with TRBD1. The junction had 8 bases not matched to a gene; V was cut back by 0 bases and J by 1 base. Per the germline V gene, CDR1 is GTSNPN and CDR2 is SVGIG (reference sequence). The CDR3 totals 17 residues. The CDR3 bases are TGTGCCTGGAGTGTAACCCGTACAGGGGGGAGCAATCAGCCCCAGCATTTT. It translates to CAWSVTRTGGSNQPQHF. The whole variable domain, filled in from reference TRBV30 and TRBJ1-5, reads SQTIHQWPATLVQPVGSPLSLECTVEGTSNPNLYWYRQAAGRGLQLLFYSVGIGQISSEVPQNLSASRPQDRQFILSSKKLLLSDSGFYLCAWSVTRTGGSNQPQHFGDGTRLSIL.

The sample holds one count of this clonotype. The chain employs TRBV12-3 or TRBV12-4 and TRBJ2-1; D unresolved. Trimming removed 7 bases at V and 2 bases at J, with 9 bases between. There are 13 residues in the CDR3. Here the CDR3 reads CASTMDAYNEQFF. CDR3 bases: TGTGCCAGCACCATGGACGCCTACAATGAGCAGTTCTTC.

This clonotype was observed a few times. V is TRBV12-3 or TRBV12-4 and J is TRBJ2-5; D ambiguous. The ends were cut back, 1 base at V and 10 bases at J, with 13 bases in the middle. This CDR3 has 13 amino acids. For the CDR3, the DNA is TGTGCCAGCAGTTTAGTGTCCCAGAATGGCCAGTACTTC. Its protein is CASSLVSQNGQYF.

J is TRBJ2-1 and V is TRBV6-5, with 8 bases identical to TRBD2. J was trimmed by 6 bases and V by 4 bases; bases with no gene match: 11. This CDR3 comprises 16 residues. CDR1 and CDR2 (germline): MNHEY, SVGAGI. The CDR3 is CASSWESGRVPNEQFF. The CDR3 nucleotides read TGTGCCAGCAGTTGGGAAAGCGGGAGAGTTCCCAATGAGCAGTTCTTC.

The CDR3 DNA follows: TGTGCCACCAGTGATTTTAAGGCCGGTGGAAAGACCCAGTACTTC. Protein sequence: CATSDFKAGGKTQYF. The gene calls are TRBV24-1 and TRBJ2-5, with D unclear. The CDR3 extends over 15 amino acids. Trimming shortened V by 1 base and J by 6 bases, and 14 bases separated the two germline ends. CDR1 is KGHDR and CDR2 is SFDVKD in the germline V gene.

The chain recombines TRBV5-1 with TRBJ2-2, with 11 positions matching TRBD2. Germline V gene lookup returns CDR1 SGHRS and CDR2 YFSETQ. V trimming: 4 bases; J trimming: 0 bases; junction bases outside the gene matches: 2. CDR3 length: 16 residues. This CDR3 is CASSPGLAANTGELFF. CDR3 sequence (DNA): TGCGCCAGCAGCCCGGGACTAGCGGCGAACACCGGGGAGCTGTTTTTT.

The rearrangement links TRBV29-1 to TRBJ1-1; D gene unclear. Germline CDR1 and CDR2: SQVTM and ANQGSEA. V was trimmed by 4 bases and J by 4 bases, leaving 16 bases between them. This CDR3 contains 14 residues. Here the CDR3 reads CSVARSGAATEAFF. In DNA form, the CDR3 reads TGCAGCGTTGCTAGAAGTGGAGCTGCCACTGAAGCTTTCTTT.

This clonotype was seen only a few times. The chain joins TRBV3-1 to TRBJ2-5, with D perhaps TRBD2 (7 bases). The CDR3 covers 16 residues. Per the germline V gene, CDR1 is LGHDT and CDR2 is YNNKEL (reference sequence). Trimming removed 0 bases at V and 5 bases at J, with 16 bases between. This CDR3 reads CASSQDLGGGRETQYF. DNA for the CDR3: TGTGCCAGCAGCCAAGATTTAGGGGGAGGGCGGGAGACCCAGTACTTC.

The genes are TRBV20-1 and TRBJ2-7; 8 positions match TRBD2. Germline trimming cut 6 bases from V and 2 bases from J; bases unmatched to any gene: 12. The CDR3 contains 15 residues. Germline lookup yields CDR1 DFQATT and CDR2 SNEGSKA (reference sequence). CDR3 DNA sequence: TGCAGTGCCCATATGCCAACTAGCGGAGCCTACGAGCAGTACTTC. Translating it yields CSAHMPTSGAYEQYF.

The chain combines TRBV27 with TRBJ2-5, with D uncertain. Trimming removed 8 bases from V and 3 bases from J, with 7 bases in between. CDR3 size: 11 residues. The germline CDR1 and CDR2 sequences are MNHEY and SMNVEV (reference sequence). The CDR3 loop is CASGYEETQYF. CDR3 nucleotides: TGTGCCAGCGGCTACGAAGAGACCCAGTACTTC.

The V and J genes are TRBV5-1 and TRBJ1-3; D perhaps matches TRBD1 (6 bases). The CDR3 loop spans 17 amino acids. V shed 4 bases and J shed 3 bases, with 20 bases lying between them. CDR1 is SGHRS and CDR2 is YFSETQ in the germline V gene. CDR3 region: CASSATTGPKGGNTIYF. The CDR3 nucleotides are TGCGCCAGCAGCGCAACGACAGGCCCGAAAGGTGGAAACACCATATATTTT.

The rearrangement uses TRBV9 and TRBJ1-5, with 9 nucleotides matching TRBD1. CDR1 SGDLS and CDR2 YYNGEE come from the germline V gene. This CDR3 is 15 amino acids long. Trimming took 3 bases from V and 4 from J; bases not matched to a gene: 5. CDR3 bases: TGTGCCAGCAGCGAGGGGACAGGGTGGAATCAGCCCCAGCATTTT. Protein: CASSEGTGWNQPQHF.